The present TCR beta chain was sequenced within a study of vaccination effects on CD4 cells after COVID-19. Study conclusions and caveats: Recruitment yielded few convalescent patients, and the study had no early post-infection timepoints. Healthy vaccinees had only 1 of 255 vaccine-induced clones cross-react with common cold coronaviruses. Clones arising from infection and from vaccination showed marked clonal contraction late after vaccination.

When around nine days of culture had elapsed, CD4+ T cells were isolated. Either the BNT162b2 or mRNA-1273 vaccine was given to participants in two doses. The CDR3 consists of 15 residues. The V segment lost 3 bases and the J segment 2 bases; nucleotides outside the gene matches: 4. Germline V gives CDR1 SGHDT, CDR2 YYEEEE. The table came from immunoSEQ multiplex PCR; TCRdb's copy has only in-frame clones and leaves some out. The table has tens of thousands of clones, 74% seen once. On this clone itself: Its antigen is still unknown.

V is TRBV5-6 and J is TRBJ2-5; 10 positions match TRBD2. The specimen was CD4+ T cells from PBMCs cultured without peptide, collected after COVID-19 vaccination. The receptor was derived from a human donor who received a COVID-19 vaccine. The CDR3 sequence: CASSSLAGSQETQYF. CDR3 sequence (DNA): TGTGCCAGCAGCTCACTAGCGGGGTCACAAGAGACCCAGTACTTC.